The entry below describes one TCR beta chain. Its antigen is currently unknown. The germline CDR1 and CDR2 sequences are LNHNV and YYDKDF (reference sequence). Trimming took off 0 bases at V and 7 bases at J, with 7 bases between the two ends. The CDR3 has 13 residues. Blood CD8+ and CD4+ T cells underwent high-throughput TCR beta sequencing. With random hexamers, 0.5 to 1 ug RNA was reverse transcribed. Amplification of the TCR beta CDR3 was carried out by immunoSEQ multiplex PCR, which spanned a total of 54 Vbeta and 13 Jbeta segments. TCRdb reanalysed the immunoSEQ multiplex PCR reads using MiXCR and keeps one entry per CDR3 protein. The top ten hold more than 0.5% of the sample, which has tens of thousands of distinct CDR3 sequences, 85% to 95% seen once. This entry comes from a study of CD8 T cells in Susac syndrome. General study results and limits: The CD4+ T cell repertoires that were profiled in Susac syndrome showed no clonal expansion.

This clonotype was obtained from a human donor with Susac syndrome. The rearrangement links TRBV15 to TRBJ2-1, with D tentatively TRBD1 (5 bases). Sequenced sample: CD4+ T cells from PBMCs. In DNA, the CDR3 is TGTGCCACCAGCAGAGATCAGGGAAATGAGCAGTTCTTC. Its translation: CATSRDQGNEQFF.